The present entry profiles one TCR beta chain with its context. Its antigen is undetermined. The sample is drawn from a study of beta chain features in type 1 diabetes. Reverse transcribing all isolated RNA meant expressed TCRB transcripts were sequenced. Here immunoSEQ multiplex PCR was the method, and the copy in TCRdb shows in-frame clones only, minus some. The sample holds 600,000 or so clones, around an eighth seen once. Overall study findings and caveats: There was a moderate but significant shortening of TCRB CDR3s in all four CD4+ subsets of Type 1 diabetes patients.

The receptor was derived from a young man with type 1 diabetes. The sequenced sample consisted of naive CD4+ T cells from blood.

CDR3 residues: CASSQDGVGSGNEQYF. The CDR3 bases are TGCGCCAGCAGCCAAGATGGAGTCGGGTCGGGGAACGAGCAGTACTTC. This chain uses TRBV4-1 with TRBJ2-7; D may be TRBD2 (5 bases). CDR1 and CDR2 (germline): MGHRA, YSYEKL. V lost 0 bases and J 5 bases, leaving 17 bases between the germline ends. The CDR3 covers 16 residues.